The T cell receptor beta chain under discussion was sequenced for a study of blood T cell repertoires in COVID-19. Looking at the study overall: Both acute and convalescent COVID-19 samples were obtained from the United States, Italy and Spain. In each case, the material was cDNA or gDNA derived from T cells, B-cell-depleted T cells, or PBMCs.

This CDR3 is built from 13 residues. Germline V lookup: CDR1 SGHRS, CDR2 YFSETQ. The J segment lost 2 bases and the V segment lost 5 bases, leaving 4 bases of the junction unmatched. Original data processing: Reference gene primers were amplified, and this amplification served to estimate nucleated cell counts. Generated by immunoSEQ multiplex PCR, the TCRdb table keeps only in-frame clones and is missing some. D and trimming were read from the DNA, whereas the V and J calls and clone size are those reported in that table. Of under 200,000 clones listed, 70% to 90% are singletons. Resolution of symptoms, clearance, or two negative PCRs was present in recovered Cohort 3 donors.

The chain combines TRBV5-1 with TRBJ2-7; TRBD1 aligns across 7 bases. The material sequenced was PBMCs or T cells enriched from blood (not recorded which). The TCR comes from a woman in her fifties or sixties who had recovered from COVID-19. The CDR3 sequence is CASSTGTAYEQYF. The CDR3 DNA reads TGCGCCAGCAGTACCGGGACAGCCTACGAGCAGTACTTC.